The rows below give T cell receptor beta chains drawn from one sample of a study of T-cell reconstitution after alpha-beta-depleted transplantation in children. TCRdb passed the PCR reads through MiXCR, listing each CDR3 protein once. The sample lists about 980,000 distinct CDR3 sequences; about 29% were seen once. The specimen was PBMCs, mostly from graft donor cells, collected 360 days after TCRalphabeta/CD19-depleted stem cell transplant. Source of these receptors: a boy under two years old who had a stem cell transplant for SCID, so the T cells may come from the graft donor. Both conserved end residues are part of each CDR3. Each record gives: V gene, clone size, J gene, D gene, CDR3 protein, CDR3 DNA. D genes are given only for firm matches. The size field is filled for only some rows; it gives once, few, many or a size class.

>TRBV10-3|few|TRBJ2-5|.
CAISEPLGGEETQYF
TGTGCCATCAGTGAGCCTTTAGGGGGGGAGGAGACCCAGTACTTC
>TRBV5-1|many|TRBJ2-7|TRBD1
CASSLETGEYEQYF
TGCGCCAGCAGCTTGGAGACAGGGGAGTACGAGCAGTACTTC
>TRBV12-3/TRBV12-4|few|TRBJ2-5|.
CASNRGIQETQYF
TGTGCCTCCAACCGGGGGATCCAAGAGACCCAGTACTTC
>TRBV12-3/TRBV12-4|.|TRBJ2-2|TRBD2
CASSLLLAGSTGELFF
TGTGCCAGCAGTTTGCTTCTAGCGGGAAGCACCGGGGAGCTGTTTTTT
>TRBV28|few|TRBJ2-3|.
CASSLWPLAYF
TGTGCCAGCAGTTTGTGGCCTTTGGCGTATTTT
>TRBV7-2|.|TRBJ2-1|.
CASSLRFQLRAEQFF
TGTGCCAGCAGTCTCCGGTTCCAACTTCGGGCTGAGCAGTTCTTC
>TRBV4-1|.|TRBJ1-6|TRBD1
CASSHRDRAYNSPLHF
TGCGCCAGCAGCCATAGGGACAGGGCTTATAATTCACCCCTCCACTTT
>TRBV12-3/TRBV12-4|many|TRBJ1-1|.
CASSLAQGRTEAFF
TGTGCCAGCAGTTTAGCGCAGGGCAGGACTGAAGCTTTCTTT
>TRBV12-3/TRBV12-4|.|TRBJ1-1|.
CASSQNLPTDEAFF
TGTGCCAGCAGTCAAAACCTTCCGACAGATGAAGCTTTCTTT
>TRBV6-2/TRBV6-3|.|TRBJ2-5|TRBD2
CASSGAGRKETQYF
TGTGCCAGCAGCGGAGCGGGGAGAAAAGAGACCCAGTACTTC
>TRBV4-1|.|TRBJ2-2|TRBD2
CASSQMGSGANTGELFF
TGCGCCAGCAGCCAAATGGGGAGCGGGGCTAACACCGGGGAGCTGTTTTTT
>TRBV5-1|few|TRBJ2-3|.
CASSFLQGSTDTQYF
TGCGCCAGCAGCTTCCTACAGGGTTCAACAGATACGCAGTATTTT
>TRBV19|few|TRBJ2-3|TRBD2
CASSGLAASTDTQYF
TGTGCCAGTAGCGGACTAGCGGCAAGCACAGATACGCAGTATTTT
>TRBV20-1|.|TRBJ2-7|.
CSASLPETGSYEQYF
TGCAGTGCTAGTTTACCCGAGACAGGCTCCTACGAGCAGTACTTC
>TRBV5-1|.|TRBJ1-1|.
CASSLVLPHKNTEAFF
TGCGCCAGCAGCTTGGTGTTGCCTCACAAGAACACTGAAGCTTTCTTT
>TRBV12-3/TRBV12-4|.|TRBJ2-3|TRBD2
CASSPLTSLLAAIDTQYF
TGTGCCAGCAGCCCCCTGACTAGCCTTCTAGCCGCGATTGATACGCAGTATTTT
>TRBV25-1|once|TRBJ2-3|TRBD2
CASSTPAGGNTDTQYF
TGTGCCAGCAGCACGCCAGCGGGGGGGAACACAGATACGCAGTATTTT
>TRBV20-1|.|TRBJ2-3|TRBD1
CSARSDREQGTDTQYF
TGCAGTGCTAGATCGGACAGGGAACAAGGCACAGATACGCAGTATTTT
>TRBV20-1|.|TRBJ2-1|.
CSARGGLSYNEQFF
TGCAGTGCTAGAGGGGGACTTTCCTACAATGAGCAGTTCTTC
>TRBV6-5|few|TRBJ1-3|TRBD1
CASRSGGEGGAIYF
TGTGCCAGCAGGTCAGGGGGAGAAGGGGGAGCCATATATTTT
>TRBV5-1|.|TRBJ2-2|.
CASSLAVTETGELFF
TGCGCCAGCAGCTTGGCCGTCACAGAGACCGGGGAGCTGTTTTTT
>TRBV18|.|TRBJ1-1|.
CASSPRGTKRDEAFF
TGTGCCAGCTCACCACGAGGGACGAAGAGGGACGAAGCTTTTTTT
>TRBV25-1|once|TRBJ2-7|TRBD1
CASATGDEQYF
TGTGCCAGCGCAACAGGGGACGAGCAGTACTTC
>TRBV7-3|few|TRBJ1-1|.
CASSLGGGSKAFF
TGTGCCAGCAGCCTAGGAGGGGGGTCAAAAGCTTTCTTT
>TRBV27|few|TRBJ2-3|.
CASSPWSTDTQYF
TGTGCCAGCAGTCCCTGGAGCACAGATACGCAGTATTTT
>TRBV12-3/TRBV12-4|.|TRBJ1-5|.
CASSSSYSNQPQHF
TGTGCCAGCAGTTCCAGTTATAGCAATCAGCCCCAGCATTTT
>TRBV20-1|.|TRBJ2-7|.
CSAPRPIRSYEQYF
TGCAGTGCTCCCCGGCCGATTCGGTCCTACGAGCAGTACTTC
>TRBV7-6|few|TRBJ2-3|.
CASSLVGSLSTDTQYF
TGTGCCAGCAGCTTAGTGGGGTCACTGTCCACAGATACGCAGTATTTT